This T cell receptor (beta chain) was recovered during a study of cytomegalovirus exposure and HLA in healthy donors. Remarks on this clone: What it binds is unknown.

Trimming removed 2 bases from V and 7 bases from J, with 12 bases in between. CDR3 length equals 13 residues. Germline V gene sequence: CDR1 GTSNPN, CDR2 SVGIG (reference sequence). The primer mix had 60 Vbeta and 13 Jbeta primers. The protocol was immunoSEQ multiplex PCR, while the TCRdb copy is restricted to in-frame clones and leaves out a portion. The data show around 140,000 clones, around 87% seen once. The study's findings and limits: The authors later found TCR association rates varying by HLA locus, with DRB1 most and HLA-C fewest. Three chains tied to CMV proved CMV antigen-specific in vitro.

Sequencing was carried out using PBMCs. This sequence joins TRBV30 and TRBJ1-5, with D unclear. The receptor was derived from a woman aged 30 to 39 in good health and CMV-seronegative. CDR3 DNA sequence: TGTGCCTGGAGTACCGGGGATGACCAGCCCCAGCATTTT. Its protein product is CAWSTGDDQPQHF. Together with reference TRBV30 and TRBJ1-5, the CDR3 gives the full variable domain: SQTIHQWPATLVQPVGSPLSLECTVEGTSNPNLYWYRQAAGRGLQLLFYSVGIGQISSEVPQNLSASRPQDRQFILSSKKLLLSDSGFYLCAWSTGDDQPQHFGDGTRLSIL.